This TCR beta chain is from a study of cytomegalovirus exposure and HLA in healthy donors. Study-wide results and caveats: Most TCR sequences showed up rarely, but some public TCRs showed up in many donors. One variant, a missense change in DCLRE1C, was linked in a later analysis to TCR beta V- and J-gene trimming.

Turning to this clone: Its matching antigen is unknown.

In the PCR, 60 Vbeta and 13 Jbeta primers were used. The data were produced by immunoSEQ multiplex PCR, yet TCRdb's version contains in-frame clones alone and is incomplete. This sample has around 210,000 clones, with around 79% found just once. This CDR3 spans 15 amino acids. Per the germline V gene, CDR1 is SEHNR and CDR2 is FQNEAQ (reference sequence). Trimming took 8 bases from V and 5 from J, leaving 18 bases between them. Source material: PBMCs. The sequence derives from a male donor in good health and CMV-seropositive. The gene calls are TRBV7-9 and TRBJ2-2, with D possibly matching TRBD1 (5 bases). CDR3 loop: CASFRAQVETGELFF. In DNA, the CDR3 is TGTGCCAGCTTCAGGGCACAGGTCGAAACCGGGGAGCTGTTTTTT.